The T cell receptor (beta chain) described here comes from a study of T cell responses to AZD1222 COVID-19 vaccine. The wider study: Second-dose intervals of approximately 4 or approximately 12 weeks were pooled. Study results and limitations: Of the AZD1222 recipients, only 5 or 6 were seropositive at baseline. White British ancestry dominated among donors, who included more females, and clonal diversity was possibly underestimated.

About this clone itself: Its antigen remains unknown.

Assay used: immunoSEQ multiplex PCR; TCRdb lists only in-frame clones, some missing. The sample yields over 85,000 clones, around nine tenths seen once. V gave up 1 base and J gave up 8 bases; unmatched junction bases: 10. The CDR3 runs 15 residues. Per the germline V gene, CDR1 is SGHTA and CDR2 is FQGNSA. This receptor was identified in an adult in good health. Sequenced material: peripheral blood, taken on day 0 of AZD1222 vaccination. This rearrangement joins TRBV7-2 to TRBJ1-2, with 7 bases fitting TRBD1. CDR3 DNA sequence: TGTGCCAGCAGCTTAGGGTCGGCCAGGGGGTTAGGCTACACCTTC. This codes for CASSLGSARGLGYTF.